Below, 3 T cell receptor beta chains from the same sample are listed, as sequenced in a study of shared clonotypes between healthy human individuals. TCRdb keeps only in-frame clones here, not all; method: immunoSEQ multiplex PCR. The sample holds roughly 1,000,000 clones; more than 75% are singletons and the top ten take roughly 0.62%. The sample was memory CD4+ T cells from PBMCs. Regarding subset: CD45RA-negative fraction. The receptor set was obtained from a young man in good health. Some clones in this sample may be carry-over from other donors' samples.

Worth noting for this clone: Possible read error: a much larger clone is one base away. V usage is TRBV7-6 and J usage is TRBJ2-3, with D hard to call. Trimming cost V 1 base and J 3 bases, with 5 bases left between them. Germline assignment: CDR1 SGHVS and CDR2 FNYEAQ. The CDR3 extends over 13 amino acids. In DNA, the CDR3 is TGTGCCAGCAGCTTAGAGGGAACAGATACGCAGTATTTT. It codes for CASSLEGTDTQYF.

V is TRBV6-4 and J is TRBJ1-2; perhaps TRBD1 as D (5 bases). The CDR3 has 13 amino acids. The V end lost 6 bases, the J end lost 4 bases, and 12 bases lay between the germline ends. From germline, CDR1 is MRHNA and CDR2 SNTAGT. The CDR3 DNA sequence: TGTGCCAGCAGCTCGGACAAGCTCTATGGCTACACCTTC. As protein: CASSSDKLYGYTF.

The chain links TRBV30 to TRBJ2-2; D may be TRBD2 (6 bases). The CDR3 length is 15 residues. Trimming took 4 bases from V and 4 from J, leaving 16 bases between them. The germline CDR1 and CDR2 sequences are GTSNPN and SVGIG (reference sequence). This CDR3 reads CAWKWGVGSTGELFF. The CDR3 DNA reads TGTGCCTGGAAATGGGGGGTAGGAAGCACCGGGGAGCTGTTTTTT.